One TCR beta chain is described in this entry. What it binds is not known. TCRdb reprocessed the RT-PCR reads with MiXCR, giving one entry per CDR3 protein. Seen here are around 530,000 distinct CDR3 sequences, about 11% observed once, and the top ten hold 9.5% to 13%. These data belong to a study of response to subunit inactivated influenza vaccine. Findings of the study overall: With each seasonal influenza vaccination, the authors suggested, few new T cells are recruited.

V dropped 8 bases and J dropped 6; count of bases not matched to a gene: 9. The CDR3 covers 13 residues. Germline CDR1 and CDR2: DFQATT and SNEGSKA (reference sequence). The V and J genes are TRBV20-1 and TRBJ1-2; 10 bases are shared with TRBD1. This specimen was PBMCs from blood, taken on the day of vaccination. The origin of this receptor is a man aged 45-65 years who received an inactivated influenza vaccine. The CDR3: CSPNRGTGDGYTF. In nucleotides, the CDR3 is TGCAGTCCCAACCGCGGGACAGGGGATGGCTACACCTTC.